These 4 T cell receptor beta chains came from one sample sequenced in a study of blood T cell repertoires in COVID-19. Measured with immunoSEQ multiplex PCR; TCRdb has only the in-frame clones, and not every one. The data hold roughly 220,000 clones, with around 83% observed a single time. The sequenced sample was peripheral blood. The receptors shown here come from a woman between 40 and 50 years old who had recovered from COVID-19.

This clone was seen a single time. The gene calls are TRBV7-2 and TRBJ1-4, with D unclear. There are 15 residues in the CDR3. Between the trimmed V and J ends, which lost 2 bases and 4 bases, there was a span of 11 bases. CDR1 is SGHTA, CDR2 FQGNSA, per germline. The CDR3 DNA reads as TGTGCCAGCAGCTTAAATGGAGGAGGTAATGAAAAACTGTTTTTT. Protein: CASSLNGGGNEKLFF.

The genes are TRBV5-4 and TRBJ2-1, with 15 bases lining up with TRBD2. The trim removed 4 bases at V and 6 bases at J, leaving 2 bases unmatched. Germline V gene data show CDR1 as SGHNT and CDR2 as YYREEE (reference sequence). The CDR3 extends over 15 amino acids. The CDR3 coding sequence is TGTGCCAGCAGCCCGGGACTAGCGGGGGGCAATGAGCAGTTCTTC. Protein product: CASSPGLAGGNEQFF. Full variable domain (outside the CDR3, taken from reference TRBV5-4 and TRBJ2-1): ETGVTQSPTHLIKTRGQQVTLRCSSQSGHNTVSWYQQALGQGPQFIFQYYREEENGRGNFPPRFSGLQFPNYSSELNVNALELDDSALYLCASSPGLAGGNEQFFGPGTRLTVL.

The V gene is TRBV4-1, the J gene TRBJ2-5; 7 bases are shared with TRBD1. The germline V gene has CDR1 MGHRA and CDR2 YSYEKL. V was pared by 0 bases and J by 4 bases, with 17 bases of the junction left unmatched. The CDR3 has 19 residues. CDR3 DNA: TGCGCCAGCAGCCAAGATGTAATTTCTAACCGGGACAGAAGAGAGACCCAGTACTTC. Its protein is CASSQDVISNRDRRETQYF.

This chain uses TRBV29-1 with TRBJ2-1; D unresolved. The germline CDR1 and CDR2 sequences are SQVTM and ANQGSEA. V shed 4 bases and J shed 7 bases, with 8 bases lying between them. This CDR3 comprises 11 residues. The CDR3 protein is CSVVETNEQFF. CDR3 nucleotides: TGCAGCGTTGTAGAGACAAATGAGCAGTTCTTC.